This T cell receptor beta chain originates from a study of T cells in tumors after PD-1 blockade. At the level of the study: Either cemiplimab 350 mg every 2 weeks or pembrolizumab 200 mg every 3 weeks was given. Blood samples averaged around 120,000 templates (range about 23,000-280,000) and over 35,000 unique clonotypes.

The V gene's germline CDR1 is GTSNPN and CDR2 SVGIG (reference sequence). This CDR3 spans 16 amino acids. Germline trimming cut 4 bases from V and 8 bases from J; bases unmatched to any gene: 14. Some clones are missing from TCRdb's copy, which holds only in-frame ones; the method was immunoSEQ multiplex PCR. The sample lists just under 65,000 clones; around 74% were seen once. The source of this sequence is a human donor with basal cell carcinoma. The chain recombines TRBV30 with TRBJ2-3; 11 bases are a match to TRBD2. The sequences come from PBMCs, collected after anti-PD-1 treatment. For the CDR3, the DNA is TGTGCCTGGAACCCCACTAGCGGGGGCTCGTCGAGTACGCAGTATTTT. Protein: CAWNPTSGGSSSTQYF.